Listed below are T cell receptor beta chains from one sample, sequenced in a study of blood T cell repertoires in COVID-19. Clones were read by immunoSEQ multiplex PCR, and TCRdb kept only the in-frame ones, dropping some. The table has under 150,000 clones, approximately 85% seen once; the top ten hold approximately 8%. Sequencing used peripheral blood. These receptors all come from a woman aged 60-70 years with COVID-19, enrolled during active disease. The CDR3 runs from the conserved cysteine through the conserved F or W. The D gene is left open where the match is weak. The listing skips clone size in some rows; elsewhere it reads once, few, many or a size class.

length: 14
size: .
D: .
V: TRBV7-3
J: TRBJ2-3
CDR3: CASSLTKSSDTQYF
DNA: TGTGCCAGCAGCTTAACCAAGAGTTCAGATACGCAGTATTTT

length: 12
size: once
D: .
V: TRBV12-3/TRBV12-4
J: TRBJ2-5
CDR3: CASSAGAETQYF
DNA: TGTGCCAGCAGTGCGGGGGCAGAGACCCAGTACTTC

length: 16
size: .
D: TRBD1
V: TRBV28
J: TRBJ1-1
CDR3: CASSLLGGILGQGAFF
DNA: TGTGCCAGCAGTTTATTGGGGGGCATATTGGGACAGGGAGCTTTCTTT

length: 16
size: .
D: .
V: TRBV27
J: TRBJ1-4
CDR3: CASSLAGGGANEKLFF
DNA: TGTGCCAGCAGTTTAGCGGGAGGCGGCGCTAATGAAAAACTGTTTTTT

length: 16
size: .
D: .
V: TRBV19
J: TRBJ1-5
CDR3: CASSIGGAQGNQPQHF
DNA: TGTGCCAGTAGTATCGGTGGGGCGCAGGGCAATCAGCCCCAGCATTTT

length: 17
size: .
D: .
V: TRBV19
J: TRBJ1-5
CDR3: CASSRGALGNSNQPQHF
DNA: TGTGCCAGTTCCCGCGGGGCACTAGGTAATAGCAATCAGCCCCAGCATTTT

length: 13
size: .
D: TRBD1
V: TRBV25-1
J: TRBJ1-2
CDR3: CASSVNRGGGYTF
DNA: TGTGCCAGCAGTGTGAACAGGGGAGGTGGCTACACCTTC

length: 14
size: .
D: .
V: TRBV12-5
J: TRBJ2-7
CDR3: CASGLTGWVGEQYF
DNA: TGTGCTAGTGGTTTGACGGGGTGGGTAGGCGAGCAGTACTTC

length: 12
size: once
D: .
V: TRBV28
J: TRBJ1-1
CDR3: CATDRMNTEAFF
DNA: TGTGCCACTGACAGGATGAACACTGAAGCTTTCTTT

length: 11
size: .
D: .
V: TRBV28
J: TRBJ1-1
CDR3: CASTSDTEAFF
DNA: TGTGCCAGCACCTCGGACACTGAAGCTTTCTTT

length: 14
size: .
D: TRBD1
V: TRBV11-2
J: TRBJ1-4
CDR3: CASSRNRGSEKLFF
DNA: TGTGCCAGCAGCCGGAACAGGGGAAGTGAAAAACTGTTTTTT

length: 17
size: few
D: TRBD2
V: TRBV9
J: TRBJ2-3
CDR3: CASSVTSSGGTGDTQYF
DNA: TGTGCCAGCAGCGTAACCTCTAGCGGGGGTACTGGAGATACGCAGTATTTT

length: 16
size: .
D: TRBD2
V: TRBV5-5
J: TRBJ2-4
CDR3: CASSLTHTSGGYIQYF
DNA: TGTGCCAGCAGCTTAACCCACACTAGCGGGGGTTACATTCAGTACTTC

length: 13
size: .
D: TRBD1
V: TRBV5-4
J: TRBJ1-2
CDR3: CASSLTGGDGYTF
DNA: TGTGCCAGCAGCCTTACAGGGGGGGATGGCTACACCTTC

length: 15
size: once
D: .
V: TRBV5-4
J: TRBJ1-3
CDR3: CASSSPTESGNTIYF
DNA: TGTGCCAGCAGTTCACCGACGGAGTCTGGAAACACCATATATTTT

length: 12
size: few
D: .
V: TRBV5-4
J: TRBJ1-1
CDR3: CAAAGWGTEAFF
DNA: TGTGCGGCCGCGGGGTGGGGCACTGAAGCTTTCTTT

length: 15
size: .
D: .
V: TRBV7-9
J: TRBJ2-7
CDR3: CASSLPAGGPYEQYF
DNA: TGTGCCAGCAGCTTACCGGCGGGCGGCCCCTACGAGCAGTACTTC

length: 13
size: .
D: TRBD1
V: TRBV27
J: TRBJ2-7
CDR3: CASSFGQGYEQYF
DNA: TGTGCCAGCAGTTTTGGACAGGGATACGAGCAGTACTTC

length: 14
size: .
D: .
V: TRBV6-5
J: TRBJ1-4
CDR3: CASRRTGQNEKLFF
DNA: TGTGCCAGCAGACGTACAGGGCAGAATGAAAAACTGTTTTTT

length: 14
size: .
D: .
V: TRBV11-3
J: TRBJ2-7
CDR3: CASSFSSDNYEQYF
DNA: TGTGCCAGCAGCTTTTCCTCAGATAACTACGAGCAGTACTTC

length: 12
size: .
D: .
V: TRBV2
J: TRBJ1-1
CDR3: CASLTDGLEAFF
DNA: TGTGCCAGCTTGACAGACGGCCTTGAAGCTTTCTTT

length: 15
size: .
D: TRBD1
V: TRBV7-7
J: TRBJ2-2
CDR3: CASSPRQGAAGELFF
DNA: TGTGCCAGCAGCCCCCGACAGGGGGCCGCCGGGGAGCTGTTTTTT

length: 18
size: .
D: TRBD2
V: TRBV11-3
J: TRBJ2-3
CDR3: CASSSPGTSRSSTDTQYF
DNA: TGTGCCAGCAGCTCTCCCGGGACTAGCAGATCTAGCACAGATACGCAGTATTTT

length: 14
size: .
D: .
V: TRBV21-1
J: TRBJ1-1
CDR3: CASRGDTLNTEAFF
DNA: TGTGCCAGTAGAGGGGACACTCTAAACACTGAAGCTTTCTTT

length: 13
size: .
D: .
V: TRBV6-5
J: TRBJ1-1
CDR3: CASRRGRATEAFF
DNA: TGTGCCAGCAGACGGGGGAGGGCCACTGAAGCTTTCTTT

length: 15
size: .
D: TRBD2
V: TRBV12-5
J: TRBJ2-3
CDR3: CASGGRGGGADTQYF
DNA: TGTGCTAGTGGTGGTCGGGGGGGCGGCGCAGATACGCAGTATTTT

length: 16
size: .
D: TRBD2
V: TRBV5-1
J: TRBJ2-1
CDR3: CASSLAPGGSYNEQFF
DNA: TGCGCCAGCAGCTTGGCTCCGGGGGGGTCCTACAATGAGCAGTTCTTC

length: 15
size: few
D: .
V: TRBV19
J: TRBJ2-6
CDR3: CASTPRESGANVLTF
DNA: TGTGCCAGTACCCCACGGGAATCTGGGGCCAACGTCCTGACTTTC

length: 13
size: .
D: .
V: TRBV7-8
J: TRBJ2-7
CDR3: CASTGGRSYEQYF
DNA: TGTGCCAGCACCGGGGGTAGGTCCTACGAGCAGTACTTC

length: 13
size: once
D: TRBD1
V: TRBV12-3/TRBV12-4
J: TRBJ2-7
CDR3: CASSLSPGGEQYF
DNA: TGTGCCAGCAGTTTAAGTCCAGGGGGTGAGCAGTACTTC

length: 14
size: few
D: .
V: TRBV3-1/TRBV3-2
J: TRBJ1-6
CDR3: CASSQPFSNSPLHF
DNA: TGTGCCAGCAGCCAACCTTTCAGTAATTCACCCCTCCACTTT